This T cell receptor (beta chain) is from a study of T cells in Graves' hyperthyroidism and ophthalmopathy. Study in general: Peripheral blood was obtained at initial diagnosis, preceding any treatment.

This clonotype was found many times. Its antigen is not known. Amplified regions were TCR beta CDR3 sequences from RNA transcripts. The HTBI primer set served for first-round RT-PCR of the TCR CDR3. MiXCR, run by TCRdb on the multiplex PCR reads, gives a single entry per CDR3 protein. The data show a few hundred thousand distinct CDR3 sequences, about 14% seen once. CDR1 is SNHLY and CDR2 is FYNNEI in the germline V gene. CDR3 length: 15 amino acids. J gave up 5 bases and V 6 bases, and 11 bases lay outside the gene matches. Study-wide findings and caveats: Before onset, ophthalmopathy was predicted by the model a median approximately 6.5 months earlier.

Not enrolled were patients with uncontrolled infection, other autoimmune disease, pregnancy or lactation. The clonotype was recovered from a woman aged 25 to 39 with Graves' ophthalmopathy. The chain has TRBV2 and TRBJ2-7, with 9 nucleotides matching TRBD2. The sequenced sample was blood. The CDR3 is CASSPGRGGPHEQYF. The DNA of the CDR3 is TGTGCCAGCAGCCCGGGGCGGGGGGGCCCTCACGAGCAGTACTTC. The full variable domain, its missing parts supplied by reference TRBV2 and TRBJ2-7, is EPEVTQTPSHQVTQMGQEVILRCVPISNHLYFYWYRQILGQKVEFLVSFYNNEISEKSEIFDDQFSVERPDGSNFTLKIRSTKLEDSAMYFCASSPGRGGPHEQYFGPGTRLTVT.